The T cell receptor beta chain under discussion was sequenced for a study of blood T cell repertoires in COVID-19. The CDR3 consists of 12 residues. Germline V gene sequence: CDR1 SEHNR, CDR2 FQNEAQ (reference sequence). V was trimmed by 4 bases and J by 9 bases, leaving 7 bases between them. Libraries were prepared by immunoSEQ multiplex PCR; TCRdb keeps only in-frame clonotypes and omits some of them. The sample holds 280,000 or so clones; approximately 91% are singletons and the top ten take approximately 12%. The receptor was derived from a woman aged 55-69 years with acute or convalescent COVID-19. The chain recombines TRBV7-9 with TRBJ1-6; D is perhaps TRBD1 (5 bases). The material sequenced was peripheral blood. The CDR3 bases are TGTGCCAGCAGCTGGGGCCCTTCACCCCTCCACTTT. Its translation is CASSWGPSPLHF.